The sample holds many counts of the clone carrying this TCR beta chain. Its antigen remains unidentified. Since the library was made to target alpha chains, this beta chain is a stray read and its abundance is not meaningful. The sample belongs to a study of spatial heterogeneity in lung cancer. Background on the study: Fewer alpha-chain than beta-chain sequences were consistently detected. Study-level points and caveats: Within tumors, counts of expanded alpha and beta TCRs tracked tumor mutation counts. Estimated coverage of tumor T cells was about 6.4% for alpha and around 13% for beta chains. Ubiquitous expanded TCR counts tracked ubiquitous nonsynonymous mutations, and regional counts tracked regional ones.

Each TCR cDNA molecule carried a unique molecular identifier. TCRdb recomputed calls from the 5' RACE reads with MiXCR, one row per CDR3 protein. The sample has around 4,800 distinct CDR3 sequences, around 12% seen once. CDR3 size: 13 residues. CDR1 is SGDLS and CDR2 is YYNGEE in the germline V gene. Trimming shortened V by 1 base and J by 3 bases, and 8 bases separated the two germline ends. Time point given: sample taken at primary tumor resection. The receptor comes from a male donor with early-stage non-small cell lung cancer. This material consisted of lung tumor tissue, taken at surgery. The V gene is TRBV9, the J gene TRBJ2-7; D gene unclear. The CDR3: CASSVNGNYEQYF. CDR3 DNA: TGTGCCAGCAGCGTAAACGGAAACTACGAGCAGTACTTC.